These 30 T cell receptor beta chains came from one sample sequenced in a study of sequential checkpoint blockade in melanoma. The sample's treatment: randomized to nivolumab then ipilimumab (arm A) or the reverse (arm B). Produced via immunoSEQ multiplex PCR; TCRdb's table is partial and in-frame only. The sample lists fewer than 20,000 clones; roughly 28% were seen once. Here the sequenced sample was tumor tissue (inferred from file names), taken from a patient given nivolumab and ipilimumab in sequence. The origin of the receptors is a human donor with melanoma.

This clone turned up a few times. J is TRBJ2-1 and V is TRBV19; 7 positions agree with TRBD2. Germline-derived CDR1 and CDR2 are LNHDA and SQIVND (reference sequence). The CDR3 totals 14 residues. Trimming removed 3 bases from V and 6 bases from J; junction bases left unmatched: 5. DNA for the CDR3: TGTGCCAGTAGTATGAGCCGGACTAGCAATGAGCAGTTCTTC. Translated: CASSMSRTSNEQFF.

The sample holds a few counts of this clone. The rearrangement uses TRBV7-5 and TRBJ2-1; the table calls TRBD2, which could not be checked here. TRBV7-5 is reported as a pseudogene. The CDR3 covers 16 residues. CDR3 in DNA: TGTGCCAGCAGCGGCCTAGGACTAGCGGGGGGGAATGAGCAGTTCTTC. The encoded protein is CASSGLGLAGGNEQFF.

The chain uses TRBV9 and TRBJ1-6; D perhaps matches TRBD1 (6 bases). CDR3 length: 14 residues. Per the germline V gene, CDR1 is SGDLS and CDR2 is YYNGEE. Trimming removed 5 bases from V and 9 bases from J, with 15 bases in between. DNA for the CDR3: TGTGCCAGCAGTGGGGGGGACATCCTTTCACCCCTCCACTTT. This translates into CASSGGDILSPLHF.

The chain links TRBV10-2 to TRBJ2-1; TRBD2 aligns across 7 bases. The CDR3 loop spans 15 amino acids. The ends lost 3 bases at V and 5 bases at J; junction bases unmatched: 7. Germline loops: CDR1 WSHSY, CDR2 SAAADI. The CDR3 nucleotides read TGCGCCAGCAGTGAACGCGGGAGCTTCGACAATGAGCAGTTCTTC. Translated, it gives CASSERGSFDNEQFF.

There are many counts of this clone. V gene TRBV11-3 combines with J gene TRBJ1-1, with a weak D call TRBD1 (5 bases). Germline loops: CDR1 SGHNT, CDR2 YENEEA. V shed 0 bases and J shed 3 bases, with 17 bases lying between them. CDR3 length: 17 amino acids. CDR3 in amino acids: CASSLEKEAGEDTEAFF. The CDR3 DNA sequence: TGTGCCAGCAGCTTAGAGAAGGAAGCGGGGGAGGACACTGAAGCTTTCTTT.

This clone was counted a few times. CDR3 bases: TGTGCCAGCTCACCACAGGGGAATGAGTCACCCCTCCACTTT. Protein sequence: CASSPQGNESPLHF. The chain employs TRBV18 and TRBJ1-6; possibly TRBD1 for D (5 bases). Germline CDR1 reads KGHSH; CDR2 reads LQKENI. The CDR3 is 14 residues long. Trimming left V 1 base short and J 10 bases short, with 11 bases between.

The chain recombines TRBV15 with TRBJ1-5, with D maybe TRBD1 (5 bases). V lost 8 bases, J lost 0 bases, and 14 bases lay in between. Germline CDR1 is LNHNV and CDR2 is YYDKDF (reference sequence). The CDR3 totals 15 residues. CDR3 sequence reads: CATGRGLYSNQPQHF. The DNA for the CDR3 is TGTGCCACCGGACGGGGACTTTATAGCAATCAGCCCCAGCATTTT.

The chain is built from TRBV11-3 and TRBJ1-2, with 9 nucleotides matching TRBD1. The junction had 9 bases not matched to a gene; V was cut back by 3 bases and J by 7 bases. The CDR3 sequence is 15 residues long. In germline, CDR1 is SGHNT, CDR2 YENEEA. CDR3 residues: CASSFHRDREVGYTF. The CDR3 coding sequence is TGTGCCAGCAGCTTTCACCGGGACAGGGAGGTTGGCTACACCTTC.

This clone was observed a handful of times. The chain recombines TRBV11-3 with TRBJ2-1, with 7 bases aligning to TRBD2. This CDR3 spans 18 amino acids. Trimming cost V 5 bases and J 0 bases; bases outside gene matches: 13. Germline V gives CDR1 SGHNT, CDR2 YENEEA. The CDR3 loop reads CASSRPGGRGSSYNEQFF. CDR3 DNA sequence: TGTGCCAGCAGCCGCCCCGGCGGGCGGGGGAGCTCCTACAATGAGCAGTTCTTC.

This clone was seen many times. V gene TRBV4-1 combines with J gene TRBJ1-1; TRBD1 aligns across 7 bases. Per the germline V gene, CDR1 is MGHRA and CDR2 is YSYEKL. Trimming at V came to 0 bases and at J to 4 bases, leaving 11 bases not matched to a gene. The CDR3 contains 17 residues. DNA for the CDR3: TGCGCCAGCAGCCAAGATTATTTTGGGACAGTCGGCACTGAAGCTTTCTTT. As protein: CASSQDYFGTVGTEAFF.

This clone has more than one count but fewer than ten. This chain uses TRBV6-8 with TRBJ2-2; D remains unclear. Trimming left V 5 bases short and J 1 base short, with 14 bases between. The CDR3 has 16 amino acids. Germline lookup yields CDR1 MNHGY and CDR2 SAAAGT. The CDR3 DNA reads TGTGCCAGCAGTCCCCTGGGATCGGTGAACACCGGGGAGCTGTTTTTT. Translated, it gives CASSPLGSVNTGELFF.

The CDR3 reads CAISESTGQGLNEQFF. The CDR3 DNA, read in part, is TGTGCCATCAGTGAGTCGACGGGACAGGGGCTCAATGAGCAGTTC. The gene calls are TRBV10-3 and TRBJ2-1; 10 nucleotides align to TRBD1. Sequencing ends 1 residue short of the CDR3 end; the germline J gene provides the rest. The CDR3 sequence is 16 residues long. The germline gives CDR1 ENHRY, CDR2 SYGVKD. V trimming: 0 bases; J trimming: 6 bases; junction bases outside the gene matches: 5.

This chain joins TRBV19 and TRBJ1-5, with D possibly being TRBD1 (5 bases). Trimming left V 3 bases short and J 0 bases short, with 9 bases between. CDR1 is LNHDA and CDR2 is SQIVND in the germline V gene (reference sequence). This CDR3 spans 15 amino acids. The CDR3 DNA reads TGTGCCAGTAGTATGGGGCACCTTAGCAATCAGCCCCAGCATTTT. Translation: CASSMGHLSNQPQHF.

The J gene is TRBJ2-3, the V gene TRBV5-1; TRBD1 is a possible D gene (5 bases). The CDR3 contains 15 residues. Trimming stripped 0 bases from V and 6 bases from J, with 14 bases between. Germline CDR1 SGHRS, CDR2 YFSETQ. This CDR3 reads CASSLEGRGFDTQYF. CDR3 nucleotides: TGCGCCAGCAGCTTGGAAGGTAGGGGATTTGATACGCAGTATTTT. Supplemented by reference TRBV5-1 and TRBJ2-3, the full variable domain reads KAGVTQTPRYLIKTRGQQVTLSCSPISGHRSVSWYQQTPGQGLQFLFEYFSETQRNKGNFPGRFSGRQFSNSRSEMNVSTLELGDSALYLCASSLEGRGFDTQYFGPGTRLTVL.

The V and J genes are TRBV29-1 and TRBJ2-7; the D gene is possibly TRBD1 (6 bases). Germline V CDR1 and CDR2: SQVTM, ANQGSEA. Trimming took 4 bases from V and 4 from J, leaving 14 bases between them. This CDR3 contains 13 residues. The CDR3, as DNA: TGCAGCGTTGTCTACTGGGACACTTACGAGCAGTACTTC. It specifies CSVVYWDTYEQYF.

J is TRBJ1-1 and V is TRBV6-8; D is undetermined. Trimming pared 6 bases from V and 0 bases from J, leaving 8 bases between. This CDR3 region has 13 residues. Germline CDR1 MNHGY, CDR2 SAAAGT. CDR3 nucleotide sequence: TGTGCCAGCAGCCGCGGGGTGAACACTGAAGCTTTCTTT. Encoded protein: CASSRGVNTEAFF.

CDR3 loop: CASQDRGYQETQYF. CDR3 coding DNA: TGCGCCAGCCAGGACAGGGGATACCAAGAGACCCAGTACTTC. The chain recombines TRBV5-1 with TRBJ2-5; 9 bases fit TRBD1. The CDR3 is 14 residues long. Germline V lookup: CDR1 SGHRS, CDR2 YFSETQ. V dropped 7 bases and J dropped 0; count of bases not matched to a gene: 4.

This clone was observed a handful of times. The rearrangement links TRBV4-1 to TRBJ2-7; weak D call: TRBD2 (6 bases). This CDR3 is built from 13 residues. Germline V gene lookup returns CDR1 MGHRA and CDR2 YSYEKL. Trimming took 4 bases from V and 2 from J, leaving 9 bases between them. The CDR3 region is CASSRGETYEQYF. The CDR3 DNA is TGCGCCAGCAGCCGGGGGGAGACCTACGAGCAGTACTTC.

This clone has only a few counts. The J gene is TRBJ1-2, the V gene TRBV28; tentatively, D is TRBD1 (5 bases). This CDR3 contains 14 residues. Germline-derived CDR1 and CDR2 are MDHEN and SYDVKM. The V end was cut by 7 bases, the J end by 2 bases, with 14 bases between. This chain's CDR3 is CASTLRGRNYGYTF. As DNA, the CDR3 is TGTGCCAGCACCCTGAGGGGACGGAACTATGGCTACACCTTC.

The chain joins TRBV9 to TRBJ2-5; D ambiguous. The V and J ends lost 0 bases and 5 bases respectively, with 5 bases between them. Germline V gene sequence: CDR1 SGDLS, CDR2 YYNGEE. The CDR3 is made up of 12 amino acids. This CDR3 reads CASSVGSETQYF. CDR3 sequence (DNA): TGTGCCAGCAGCGTAGGGTCGGAGACCCAGTACTTC.

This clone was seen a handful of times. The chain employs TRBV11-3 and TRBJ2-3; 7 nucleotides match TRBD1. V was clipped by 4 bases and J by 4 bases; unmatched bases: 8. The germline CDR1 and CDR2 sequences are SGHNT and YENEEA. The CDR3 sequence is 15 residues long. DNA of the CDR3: TGTGCCAGCAGCTCTAACAGGGGTAGGGCAGATACGCAGTATTTT. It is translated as CASSSNRGRADTQYF.

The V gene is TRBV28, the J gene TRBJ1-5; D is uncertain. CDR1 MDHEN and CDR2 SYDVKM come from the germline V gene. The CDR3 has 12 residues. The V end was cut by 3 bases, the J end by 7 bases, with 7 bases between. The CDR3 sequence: CASSFLGQPQHF. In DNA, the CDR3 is TGTGCCAGCAGTTTCTTGGGGCAGCCCCAGCATTTT.

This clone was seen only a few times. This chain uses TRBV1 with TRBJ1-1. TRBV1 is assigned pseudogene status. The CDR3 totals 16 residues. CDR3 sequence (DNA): TGCGCCAGCAGCTTGCACCATGACGGTCTGGGGACTGAAGCTTTCTTT. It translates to CASSLHHDGLGTEAFF.

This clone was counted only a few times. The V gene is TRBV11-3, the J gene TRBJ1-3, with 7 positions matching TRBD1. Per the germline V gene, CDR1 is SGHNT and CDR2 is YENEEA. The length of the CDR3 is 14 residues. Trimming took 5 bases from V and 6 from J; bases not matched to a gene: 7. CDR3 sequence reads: CASSGYQGENTIYF. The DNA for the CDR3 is TGTGCCAGCAGCGGATACCAGGGGGAAAACACCATATATTTT.

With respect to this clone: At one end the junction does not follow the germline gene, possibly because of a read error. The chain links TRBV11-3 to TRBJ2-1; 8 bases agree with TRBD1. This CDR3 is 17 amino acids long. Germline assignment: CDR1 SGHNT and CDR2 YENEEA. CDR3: CASSPRTGTGSYNEQFF. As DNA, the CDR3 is TGTGCTAGCAGCCCAAGGACAGGGACTGGCTCCTACAATGAGCAGTTCTTC.

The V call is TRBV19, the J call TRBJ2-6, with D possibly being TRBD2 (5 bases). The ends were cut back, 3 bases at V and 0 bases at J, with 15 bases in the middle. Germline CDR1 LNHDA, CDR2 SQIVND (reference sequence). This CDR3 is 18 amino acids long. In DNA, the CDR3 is TGTGCCAGTAGTATTGGGAGACCGTCGTTCTCTGGGGCCAACGTCCTGACTTTC. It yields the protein CASSIGRPSFSGANVLTF.

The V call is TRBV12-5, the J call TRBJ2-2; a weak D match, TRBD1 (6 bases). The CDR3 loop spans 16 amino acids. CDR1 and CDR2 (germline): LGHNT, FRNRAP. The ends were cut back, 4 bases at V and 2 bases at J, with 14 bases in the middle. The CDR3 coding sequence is TGTGCTAGTGGTTCGATGCGGACAGTAAACACCGGGGAGCTGTTTTTT. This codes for CASGSMRTVNTGELFF.

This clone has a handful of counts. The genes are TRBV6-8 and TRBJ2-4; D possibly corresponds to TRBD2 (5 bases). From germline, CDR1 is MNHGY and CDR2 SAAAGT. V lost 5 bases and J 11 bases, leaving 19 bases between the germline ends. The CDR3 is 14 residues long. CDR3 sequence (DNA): TGTGCCAGCAGTGGTCTCGAGGGTTTTTCTTTTCAGTACTTC. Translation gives CASSGLEGFSFQYF.

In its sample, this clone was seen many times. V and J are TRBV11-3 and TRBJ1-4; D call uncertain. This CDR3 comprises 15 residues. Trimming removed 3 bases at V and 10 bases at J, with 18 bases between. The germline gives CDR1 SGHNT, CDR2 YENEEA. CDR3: CASSFTLNSGRKLFF. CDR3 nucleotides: TGTGCCAGCAGCTTTACCCTTAACTCCGGGAGAAAACTGTTTTTT.

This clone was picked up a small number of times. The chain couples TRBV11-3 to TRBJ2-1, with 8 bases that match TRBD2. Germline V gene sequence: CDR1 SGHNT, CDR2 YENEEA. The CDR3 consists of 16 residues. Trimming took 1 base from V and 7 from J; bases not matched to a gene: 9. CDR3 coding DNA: TGTGCCAGCAGCTTAGGCCCGGGGGGGCTTAGGAATGAGCAGTTCTTC. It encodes CASSLGPGGLRNEQFF.